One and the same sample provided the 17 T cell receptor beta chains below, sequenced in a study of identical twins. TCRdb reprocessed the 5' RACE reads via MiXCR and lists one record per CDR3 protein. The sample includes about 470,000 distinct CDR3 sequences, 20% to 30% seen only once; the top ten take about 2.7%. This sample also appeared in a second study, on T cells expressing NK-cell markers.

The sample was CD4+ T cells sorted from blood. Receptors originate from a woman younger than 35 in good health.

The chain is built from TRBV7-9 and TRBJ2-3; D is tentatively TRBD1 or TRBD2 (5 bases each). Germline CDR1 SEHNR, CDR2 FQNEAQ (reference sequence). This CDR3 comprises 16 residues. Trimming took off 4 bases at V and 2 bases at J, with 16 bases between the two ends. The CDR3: CASSSTYGAVTDTQYF. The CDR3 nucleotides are TGTGCCAGCAGCTCCACCTACGGGGCGGTCACAGATACGCAGTATTTT.

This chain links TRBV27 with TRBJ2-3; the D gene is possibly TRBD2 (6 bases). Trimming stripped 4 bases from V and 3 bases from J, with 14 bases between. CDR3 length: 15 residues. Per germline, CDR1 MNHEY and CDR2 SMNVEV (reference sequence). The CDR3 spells CASSSVLRGTDTQYF. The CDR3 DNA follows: TGTGCCAGCAGTTCCGTCCTGCGGGGAACAGATACGCAGTATTTT.

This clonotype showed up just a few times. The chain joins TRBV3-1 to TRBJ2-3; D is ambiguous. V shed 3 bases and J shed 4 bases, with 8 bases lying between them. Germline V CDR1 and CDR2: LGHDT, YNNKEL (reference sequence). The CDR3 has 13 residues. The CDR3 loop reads CASSHQTPDTQYF. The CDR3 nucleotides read TGTGCCAGCAGCCACCAAACCCCAGATACGCAGTATTTT.

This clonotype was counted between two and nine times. This chain's CDR3 is CSARGDQRGGPDTQYF. CDR3 nucleotides: TGCAGTGCTAGAGGGGATCAGAGGGGGGGTCCAGATACGCAGTATTTT. This chain connects TRBV20-1 to TRBJ2-3; a possible D gene is TRBD2 (7 bases). V lost 1 base and J lost 4, with 18 bases in between. The CDR3 has 16 amino acids. Per the germline V gene, CDR1 is DFQATT and CDR2 is SNEGSKA (reference sequence).

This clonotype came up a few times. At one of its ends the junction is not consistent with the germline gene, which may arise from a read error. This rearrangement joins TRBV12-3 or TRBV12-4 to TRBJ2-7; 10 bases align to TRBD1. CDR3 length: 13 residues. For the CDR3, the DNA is TGTGCCAGCAAGGGACAGGGGTCCTCGGCCTGGCACTTC. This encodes CASKGQGSSAWHF.

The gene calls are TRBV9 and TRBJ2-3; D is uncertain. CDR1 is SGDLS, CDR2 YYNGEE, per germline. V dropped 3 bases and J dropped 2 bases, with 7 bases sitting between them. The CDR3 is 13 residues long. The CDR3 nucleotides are TGTGCCAGCAGCGGCTTATCCACAGATACGCAGTATTTT. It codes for CASSGLSTDTQYF. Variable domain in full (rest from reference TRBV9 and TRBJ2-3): DSGVTQTPKHLITATGQRVTLRCSPRSGDLSVYWYQQSLDQGLQFLIQYYNGEERAKGNILERFSAQQFPDLHSELNLSSLELGDSALYFCASSGLSTDTQYFGPGTRLTVL.

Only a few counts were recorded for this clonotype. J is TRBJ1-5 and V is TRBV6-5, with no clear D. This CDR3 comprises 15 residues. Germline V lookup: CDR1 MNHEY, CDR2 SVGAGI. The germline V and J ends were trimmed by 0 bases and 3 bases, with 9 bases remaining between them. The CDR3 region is CASSYSSRHNQPQHF. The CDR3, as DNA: TGTGCCAGCAGTTACTCGAGCAGGCACAATCAGCCCCAGCATTTT.

CDR3 residues: CASSIYRDENQPQHF. Here the CDR3 DNA reads TGTGCCAGCAGCATTTACAGGGACGAAAATCAGCCCCAGCATTTT. This chain joins TRBV7-8 and TRBJ1-5; maybe TRBD1 (6 bases). Trimming cost V 5 bases and J 4 bases, with 15 bases left between them. This CDR3 region has 15 residues. The germline gives CDR1 SGHVS, CDR2 FQNEAQ. Filled out from reference TRBV7-8 and TRBJ1-5, the complete variable domain reads GAGVSQSPRYKVAKRGQDVALRCDPISGHVSLFWYQQALGQGPEFLTYFQNEAQLDKSGLPSDRFFAERPEGSVSTLKIQRTQQEDSAVYLCASSIYRDENQPQHFGDGTRLSIL.

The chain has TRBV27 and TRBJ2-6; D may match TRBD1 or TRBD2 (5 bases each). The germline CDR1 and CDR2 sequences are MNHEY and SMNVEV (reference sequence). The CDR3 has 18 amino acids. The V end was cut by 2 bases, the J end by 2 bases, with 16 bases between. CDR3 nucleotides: TGTGCCAGCAGTTTAGATCCAGGGAGAGTGGCTGGGGCCAACGTCCTGACTTTC. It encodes CASSLDPGRVAGANVLTF.

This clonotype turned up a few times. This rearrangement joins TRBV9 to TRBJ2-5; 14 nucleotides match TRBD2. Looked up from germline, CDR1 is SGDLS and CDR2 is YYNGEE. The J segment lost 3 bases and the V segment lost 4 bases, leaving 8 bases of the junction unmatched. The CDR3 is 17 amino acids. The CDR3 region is CASSLIGTSGSEETQYF. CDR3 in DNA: TGTGCCAGCAGCCTAATTGGGACTAGCGGGAGCGAAGAGACCCAGTACTTC.

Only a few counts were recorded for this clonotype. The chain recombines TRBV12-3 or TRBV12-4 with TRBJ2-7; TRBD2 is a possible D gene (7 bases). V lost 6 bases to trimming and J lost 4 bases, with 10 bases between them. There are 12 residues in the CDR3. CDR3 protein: CASRRGGYEQYF. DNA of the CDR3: TGTGCCAGCAGAAGGGGGGGTTACGAGCAGTACTTC.

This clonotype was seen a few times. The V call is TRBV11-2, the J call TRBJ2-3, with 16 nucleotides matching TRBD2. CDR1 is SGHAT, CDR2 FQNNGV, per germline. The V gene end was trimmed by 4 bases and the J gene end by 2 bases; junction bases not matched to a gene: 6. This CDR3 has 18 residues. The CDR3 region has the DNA TGTGCCAGCAGCTCGGGACTAGCGGGGGGGCCTCTCACAGATACGCAGTATTTT. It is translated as CASSSGLAGGPLTDTQYF.

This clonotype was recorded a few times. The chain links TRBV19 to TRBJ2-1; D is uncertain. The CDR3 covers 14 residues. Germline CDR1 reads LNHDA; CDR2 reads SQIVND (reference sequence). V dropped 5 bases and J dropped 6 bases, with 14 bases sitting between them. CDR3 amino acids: CASSRYAQTNEQFF. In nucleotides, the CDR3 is TGTGCCAGTAGTCGTTACGCACAGACCAATGAGCAGTTCTTC. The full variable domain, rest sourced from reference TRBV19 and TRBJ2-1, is DGGITQSPKYLFRKEGQNVTLSCEQNLNHDAMYWYRQDPGQGLRLIYYSQIVNDFQKGDIAEGYSVSREKKESFPLTVTSAQKNPTAFYLCASSRYAQTNEQFFGPGTRLTVL.

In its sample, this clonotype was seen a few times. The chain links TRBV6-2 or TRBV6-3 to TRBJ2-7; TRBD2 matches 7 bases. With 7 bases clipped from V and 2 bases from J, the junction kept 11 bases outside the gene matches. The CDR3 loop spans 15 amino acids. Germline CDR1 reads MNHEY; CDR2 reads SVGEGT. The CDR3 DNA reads TGTGCCAGCATTTCCCCCTCGGGAGGTGCCTACGAGCAGTACTTC. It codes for CASISPSGGAYEQYF.

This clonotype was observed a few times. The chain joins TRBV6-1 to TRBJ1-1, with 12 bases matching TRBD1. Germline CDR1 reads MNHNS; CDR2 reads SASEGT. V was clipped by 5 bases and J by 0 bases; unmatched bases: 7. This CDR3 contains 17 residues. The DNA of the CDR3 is TGTGCCAGCAGTCCCCTGGGACAGGGGGCCTTGAACACTGAAGCTTTCTTT. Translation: CASSPLGQGALNTEAFF.

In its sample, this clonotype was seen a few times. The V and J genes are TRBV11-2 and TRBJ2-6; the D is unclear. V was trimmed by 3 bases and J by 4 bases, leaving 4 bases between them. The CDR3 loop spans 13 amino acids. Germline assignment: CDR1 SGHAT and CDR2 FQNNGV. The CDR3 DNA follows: TGTGCCAGCAGCTTCCAGGGGGCCAACGTCCTGACTTTC. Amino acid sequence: CASSFQGANVLTF.

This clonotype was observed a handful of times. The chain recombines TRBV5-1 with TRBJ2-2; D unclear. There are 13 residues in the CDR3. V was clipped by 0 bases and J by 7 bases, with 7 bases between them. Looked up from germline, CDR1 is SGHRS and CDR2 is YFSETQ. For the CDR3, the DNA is TGCGCCAGCAGCTTGGAAGGAGTCGGGGAGCTGTTTTTT. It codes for CASSLEGVGELFF.